The clone carrying this TCR beta chain came up many times. V lost 8 bases and J 6 bases, leaving 20 bases between the germline ends. Germline V gene lookup returns CDR1 MNHEY and CDR2 SVGEGT. The CDR3 length is 15 residues. One entry per CDR3 protein results from TCRdb running MiXCR on the PCR reads. The sample lists around 13,000 distinct CDR3 sequences; 47% were seen once. This specimen belongs to a study of immune characterization of retroperitoneal liposarcoma. Sequenced input: tumor tissue. The TCR originated in a female donor with retroperitoneal liposarcoma. This sequence joins TRBV6-2 or TRBV6-3 and TRBJ2-1; D might be TRBD2 (6 bases). The CDR3 sequence is CASRFTTGDGNEQFF. In DNA form, the CDR3 reads TGTGCCAGCCGATTCACTACGGGAGATGGCAATGAGCAGTTCTTC.